Shown below are 7 T cell receptor beta chains from a single sample sequenced in a study of STAT5B mutations in CD4+ large granular lymphocyte leukemia. Generated by immunoSEQ multiplex PCR, the TCRdb table keeps only in-frame clones and is missing some. Of 20,000 to 25,000 clones listed, 82% are singletons. Sample: CD4+ T cells from blood buffy coats. These receptors originate from a human donor in good health.

In DNA form, the CDR3 reads TGTGCCTGCCAAAGACAGGGACTCCCTACGAAGCAGTACTTC. Protein: CACQRQGLPTKQYF. The chain has TRBV30 and TRBJ2-5; D possibly corresponds to TRBD1 (7 bases). The CDR3 sequence is 14 residues long. V was shortened by 6 bases and J by 11 bases, with 25 bases between the two germline ends. Germline CDR1 and CDR2: GTSNPN and SVGIG (reference sequence).

This rearrangement joins TRBV2 to TRBJ1-2; D may be TRBD1 (6 bases). Germline V gene lookup returns CDR1 SNHLY and CDR2 FYNNEI. V lost 4 bases and J lost 4, with 13 bases in between. The CDR3 runs to 14 residues. The CDR3 is CASSVGGGIYGYTF. CDR3 coding DNA: TGTGCCAGCAGTGTAGGGGGGGGGATCTATGGCTACACCTTC.

The chain couples TRBV9 to TRBJ1-1; possibly TRBD1 for D (6 bases). The germline CDR1 and CDR2 sequences are SGDLS and YYNGEE. Between the trimmed V and J ends, which lost 2 bases and 3 bases, there was a span of 14 bases. The CDR3 spans 15 residues. The CDR3 here is CASSVSSGADTEAFF. For the CDR3, the DNA is TGTGCCAGCAGCGTGTCTTCGGGGGCCGACACTGAAGCTTTCTTT.

This chain uses TRBV5-1 with TRBJ2-5; 9 nucleotides agree with TRBD2. After removal of 5 bases from V and 5 bases from J, the junction contained 7 bases not matched to a gene. Germline values: CDR1 SGHRS, CDR2 YFSETQ. The CDR3 runs 14 residues. The CDR3 nucleotides read TGCGCCAGCAGTACGACTAGCGGTAGGGAGACCCAGTACTTC. It codes for CASSTTSGRETQYF.

The chain recombines TRBV4-1 with TRBJ2-2; D is ambiguous. This CDR3 is 14 amino acids long. Germline assignment: CDR1 MGHRA and CDR2 YSYEKL. Deletions cut 0 bases from V and 1 base from J, with 3 bases between. The CDR3 DNA follows: TGCGCCAGCAGCCAAGATGAGAACACCGGGGAGCTGTTTTTT. Its translation: CASSQDENTGELFF.

CDR3 sequence (DNA): TGTGCCAGCAGCTTCGACAGGGGGTGGATAGATACGCAGTATTTT. This encodes CASSFDRGWIDTQYF. The J gene is TRBJ2-3, the V gene TRBV7-2, with 9 bases identical to TRBD1. Losses at the gene ends were 3 bases for V and 5 bases for J; bases not matched to a gene: 6. Germline V gene lookup returns CDR1 SGHTA and CDR2 FQGNSA. The CDR3 runs 15 residues.

The chain links TRBV6-5 to TRBJ1-2; D is perhaps TRBD1 (5 bases). The CDR3 is 14 residues long. Trimming cost V 0 bases and J 4 bases, with 9 bases left between them. From germline, CDR1 is MNHEY and CDR2 SVGAGI. CDR3 region: CASSYSRGSYGYTF. The CDR3 bases are TGTGCCAGCAGTTACTCTCGGGGGAGCTATGGCTACACCTTC.